The next 15 T cell receptor beta chains were all read from a single sample in a study of blood T cell repertoires in COVID-19. TCRdb's table, derived via immunoSEQ multiplex PCR, lists solely in-frame clones and lacks some. The table records about 87,000 clones, over 80% of them present only once. Sequencing was carried out using peripheral blood. The receptors shown here come from a woman of 80 years or more with active or convalescent COVID-19.

The V and J genes are TRBV6-1 and TRBJ1-1; tentative D call: TRBD1 (6 bases). V was trimmed by 2 bases and J by 3 bases, leaving 10 bases between them. The CDR3 consists of 14 residues. The germline V gene has CDR1 MNHNS and CDR2 SASEGT. The CDR3 DNA is TGTGCCAGCAGTGAAAGACAGGTGTACACTGAAGCTTTCTTT. It translates to CASSERQVYTEAFF.

The chain uses TRBV6-6 and TRBJ1-4; 8 bases match TRBD1. This CDR3 region has 14 residues. Per germline, CDR1 MNHNY and CDR2 SVGAGI (reference sequence). V dropped 6 bases and J dropped 8; count of bases not matched to a gene: 8. The CDR3 DNA reads as TGTGCCAGCAGAACAGGGGGAGAGCCGGAAAAACTGTTTTTT. Translated, it gives CASRTGGEPEKLFF.

The genes are TRBV7-2 and TRBJ1-4; no clear D gene. The CDR3 totals 15 residues. Per the germline V gene, CDR1 is SGHTA and CDR2 is FQGNSA. Trimming removed 2 bases from V and 2 bases from J, with 9 bases in between. CDR3 sequence: CASSLKKSTNEKLFF. Written as DNA, the CDR3 is TGTGCCAGCAGCTTAAAGAAGAGCACTAATGAAAAACTGTTTTTT.

The CDR3 DNA reads TGTGCCAGCAGCCACGGGACAGTGTCCAAAGAGACCCAGTACTTC. This sequence encodes CASSHGTVSKETQYF. This sequence joins TRBV11-3 and TRBJ2-5, with 7 bases that match TRBD1. The germline gives CDR1 SGHNT, CDR2 YENEEA. The CDR3 consists of 15 residues. V lost 5 bases and J lost 3; bases outside the gene matches: 9. The full variable domain, in which reference TRBV11-3 and TRBJ2-5 provide the parts outside the CDR3, is EAGVVQSPRYKIIEKKQPVAFWCNPISGHNTLYWYLQNLGQGPELLIRYENEEAVDDSQLPKDRFSAERLKGVDSTLKIQPAELGDSAVYLCASSHGTVSKETQYFGPGTRLLVL.

The V gene is TRBV11-2, the J gene TRBJ2-4, with unresolved D. With 1 base removed from V and 0 bases from J, the gap between germline ends came to 4 bases. Germline CDR1 SGHAT, CDR2 FQNNGV. CDR3 length: 14 residues. The DNA for the CDR3 is TGTGCCAGCAGCTTAGCCGGAGCCAAAAACATTCAGTACTTC. This sequence encodes CASSLAGAKNIQYF.

This clone was detected only a few times. The chain is built from TRBV9 and TRBJ1-2; 8 bases line up with TRBD1. Germline CDR1 and CDR2: SGDLS and YYNGEE. CDR3 length equals 15 residues. V lost 0 bases to trimming and J lost 6 bases; unmatched junction nucleotides: 7. The CDR3 here is CASSVGIGQGDGYTF. The DNA of the CDR3 is TGTGCCAGCAGCGTAGGTATAGGACAGGGCGATGGCTACACCTTC.

The chain is built from TRBV7-2 and TRBJ2-7, with D uncertain. V lost 0 bases, J lost 5 bases, and 8 bases lay in between. The CDR3 consists of 13 residues. Germline V gives CDR1 SGHTA, CDR2 FQGNSA. This CDR3 is CASSLAPEDEQYF. The CDR3 coding sequence is TGTGCCAGCAGCTTAGCCCCTGAGGACGAGCAGTACTTC. The variable domain in full, completed from reference TRBV7-2 and TRBJ2-7, reads GAGVSQSPSNKVTEKGKDVELRCDPISGHTALYWYRQSLGQGLEFLIYFQGNSAPDKSGLPSDRFSAERTGGSVSTLTIQRTQQEDSAVYLCASSLAPEDEQYFGPGTRLTVT.

This chain uses TRBV7-9 with TRBJ1-5; the D gene is possibly TRBD1 (5 bases). This CDR3 is 14 amino acids long. V lost 5 bases and J 2 bases, leaving 10 bases between the germline ends. Germline V gene lookup returns CDR1 SEHNR and CDR2 FQNEAQ (reference sequence). In DNA, the CDR3 is TGTGCCAGCAGCCCAACGGGGGGCAATCAGCCCCAGCATTTT. Amino acid sequence: CASSPTGGNQPQHF.

The chain has TRBV2 and TRBJ1-1, with 7 bases lining up with TRBD1. V was pared by 7 bases and J by 3 bases, with 2 bases of the junction left unmatched. Germline V gene data show CDR1 as SNHLY and CDR2 as FYNNEI. The CDR3 has 12 residues. The CDR3 reads CASTTGDTEAFF. The CDR3 DNA sequence: TGTGCCAGCACTACAGGGGACACTGAAGCTTTCTTT.

This sequence joins TRBV10-3 and TRBJ1-6, with D hard to call. Germline assignment: CDR1 ENHRY and CDR2 SYGVKD. The CDR3 consists of 14 residues. Trimming removed 4 bases from V and 5 bases from J, with 9 bases in between. CDR3 amino acids: CAISADTNNSPLHF. The CDR3 DNA reads as TGTGCCATCAGTGCCGACACAAATAATTCACCCCTCCACTTT.

This clone was seen ten or more times. The chain recombines TRBV7-3 with TRBJ2-1; 8 bases line up with TRBD2. The CDR3 runs 15 residues. In germline, CDR1 is SGHTA, CDR2 FQGTGA. Trimming cost V 4 bases and J 7 bases; bases outside gene matches: 9. The chain's CDR3 is CASSSAGGLGNEQFF. The CDR3, as DNA: TGTGCCAGCAGCTCCGCGGGGGGCTTGGGAAATGAGCAGTTCTTC.

The rearrangement joins TRBV7-8 to TRBJ1-1; no definite D call. The CDR3 extends over 18 amino acids. The germline V gene has CDR1 SGHVS and CDR2 FQNEAQ. V was pared by 5 bases and J by 2 bases, with 24 bases between. The CDR3 region is CASSIRFGFQVINTEAFF. The CDR3 DNA reads as TGTGCCAGCAGCATAAGATTTGGGTTCCAGGTAATTAACACTGAAGCTTTCTTT.

The chain is built from TRBV6-5 and TRBJ2-3; 14 nucleotides match TRBD2. V shed 7 bases and J 4 bases; nucleotides not matched to a gene: 4. Per the germline V gene, CDR1 is MNHEY and CDR2 is SVGAGI. The CDR3 is 15 amino acids. The DNA for the CDR3 is TGTGCCAGCAAACAGACTAGCGGGGGGGCAGATACGCAGTATTTT. Its protein is CASKQTSGGADTQYF.

The genes are TRBV10-2 and TRBJ1-5; no reliable D call. The ends were cut back, 0 bases at V and 6 bases at J, with 12 bases in the middle. The length of the CDR3 is 15 residues. Looked up from germline, CDR1 is WSHSY and CDR2 is SAAADI. Here the CDR3 reads CASSESAGIFQPQHF. Here the CDR3 DNA reads TGCGCCAGCAGTGAGTCGGCAGGTATATTTCAGCCCCAGCATTTT.

CDR3 in amino acids: CASGPSGGLTYEQYF. In DNA form, the CDR3 reads TGTGCCAGCGGACCTAGCGGGGGGTTAACCTACGAGCAGTACTTC. The chain has TRBV6-6 and TRBJ2-7; 11 bases align to TRBD2. Per germline, CDR1 MNHNY and CDR2 SVGAGI (reference sequence). Unmatched junction bases numbered 8, after V lost 8 bases and J lost 2 bases. The CDR3 spans 15 residues.